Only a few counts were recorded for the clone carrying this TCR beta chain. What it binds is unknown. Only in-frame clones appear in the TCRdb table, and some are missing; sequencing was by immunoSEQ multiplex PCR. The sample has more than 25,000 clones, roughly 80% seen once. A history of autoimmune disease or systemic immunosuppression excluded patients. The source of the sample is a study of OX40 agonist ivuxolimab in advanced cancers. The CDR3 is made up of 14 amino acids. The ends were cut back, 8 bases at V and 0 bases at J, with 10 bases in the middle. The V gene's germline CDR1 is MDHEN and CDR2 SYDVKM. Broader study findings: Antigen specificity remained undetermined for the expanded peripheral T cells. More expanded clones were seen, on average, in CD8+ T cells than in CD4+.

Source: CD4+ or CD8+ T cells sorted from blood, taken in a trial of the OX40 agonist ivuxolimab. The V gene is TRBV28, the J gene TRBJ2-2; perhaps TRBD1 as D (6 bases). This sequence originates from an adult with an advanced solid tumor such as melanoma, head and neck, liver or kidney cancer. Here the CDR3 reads CASRDIANTGELFF. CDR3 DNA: TGTGCCAGCCGGGACATAGCGAACACCGGGGAGCTGTTTTTT.